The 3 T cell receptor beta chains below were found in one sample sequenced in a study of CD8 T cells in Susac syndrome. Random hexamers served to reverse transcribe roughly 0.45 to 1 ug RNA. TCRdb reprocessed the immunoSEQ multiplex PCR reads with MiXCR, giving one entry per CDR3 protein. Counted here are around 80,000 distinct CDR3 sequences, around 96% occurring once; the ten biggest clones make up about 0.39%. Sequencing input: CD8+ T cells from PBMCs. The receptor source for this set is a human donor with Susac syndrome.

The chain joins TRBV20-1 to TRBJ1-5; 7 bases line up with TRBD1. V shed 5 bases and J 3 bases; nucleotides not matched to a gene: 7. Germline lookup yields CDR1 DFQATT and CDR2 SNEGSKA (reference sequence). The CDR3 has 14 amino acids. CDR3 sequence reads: CSAGGDRTNQPQHF. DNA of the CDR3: TGCAGTGCTGGCGGGGACAGAACCAATCAGCCCCAGCATTTT.

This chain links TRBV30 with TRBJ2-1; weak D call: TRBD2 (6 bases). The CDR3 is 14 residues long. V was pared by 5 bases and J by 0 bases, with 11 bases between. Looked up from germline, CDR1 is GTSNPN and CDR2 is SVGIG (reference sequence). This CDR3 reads CAWSDGSSYNEQFF. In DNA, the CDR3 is TGTGCCTGGTCTGACGGGAGCTCCTACAATGAGCAGTTCTTC.

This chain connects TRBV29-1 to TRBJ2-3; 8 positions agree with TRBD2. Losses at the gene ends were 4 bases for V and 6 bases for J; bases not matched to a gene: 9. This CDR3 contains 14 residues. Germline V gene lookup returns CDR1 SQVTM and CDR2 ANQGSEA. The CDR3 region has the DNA TGCAGCGTTGTATGGCGGGAGGCCTTGGATACGCAGTATTTT. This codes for CSVVWREALDTQYF.